Listed here is a single TCR beta chain. Which antigen it targets is not known. Per-base quality was not reported, and no clone a single base away is much larger than it. The data were obtained in a study of cytomegalovirus exposure and HLA in healthy donors (TCRdb year 2017). Looking at the study overall: In an earlier analysis of under 600 of the donors, 250 to 300 Gb of sequence data and some 120 million unique TCR beta sequences from about 179 million T cells were reported. About 320 gigabases of sequencing data and approximately 85 million unique TCR sequences were included in an early release covering about 620 HLA-typed donors. The genetic ancestry cluster associated with self-reported Caucasian donors included 81% of the 350 to 500 genotyped donors. The aim of the study was to test whether cataloging public T cell receptors could identify signatures of past pathogen exposure. The study used immunosequencing to profile the T cell repertoires of about 670 subjects and linked those repertoires to cytomegalovirus serostatus. In addition to the first cohort of roughly 700 subjects, a separate validation cohort of 120 different subjects was used. To predict cytomegalovirus infection status, the study brought together high-throughput TCR immunosequencing, statistical association of individual TCRs with disease status, and machine learning. A later analysis re-examined previously published TCR beta repertoires from over 500 donors and added high-resolution HLA genotyping to investigate patterns of TCR occurrence. In the later analysis, no new phenotypic data were used to find candidate immune exposures; instead, reliance was placed on TCR beta sequences and their occurrence across donors. In an earlier analysis of a few hundred of the donors, high-throughput TCR beta sequencing was used to judge whether each TCR beta V gene segment behaved as functional or pseudogenic. Donor age, sex, ethnicity and CMV serostatus were collected together with the repertoire data. A later genetic analysis took genome-wide SNP genotypes for about three fifths of the 666 donors and used that subset as a discovery cohort. Every discovery cohort repertoire had been produced on one sequencing platform. HLA typing included class I and class II loci at four-digit resolution. The number of donors typed differed by locus, with 629-630 for A, B, C, DRB1 and DQB1, more than 500 for DQA1, over 600 for DPA1, and some 450 for DPB1. A handful of DR-DQ haplotypes were treated as single units for association and clustering because of strong linkage in the cohort. Among about 360 genotyped donors of the cohort, an average of 235,054 unique TCR beta nucleotide sequences were sequenced per donor, roughly 20% of them non-productive.

General findings and caveats noted by the study authors: Only TCR beta chains were sequenced in this cohort, and the absence of alpha or paired-chain data limited detectable features. A later analysis associated 16,951 TCR beta sequences with specific HLA alleles at a false discovery rate of 0.05. The study gave a list of under 200 TCR beta chains associated with cytomegalovirus. Because counts were too low, around 18 rarely observed V segments, including chromosome 9 orphons, were left out of the earlier analysis of some 640 of the donors. When HLA alleles, especially DR and DQ, strongly co-occurred, TCR associations were difficult to assign to individual alleles. A later genetic analysis associated a missense DCLRE1C variant with V-gene and J-gene trimming of TCR beta chains, and an independent cohort replicated the association. Because HLA typing was missing for some donors at each locus, association tests included only the typed subset. In a later analysis, several top co-occurrence clusters were reported to appear linked to parvovirus B19, influenza, CMV and Epstein-Barr virus. In a later genetic analysis, fewer N-insertions in productive TCRs were reported among donors in an Asian-associated ancestry cluster than the roughly 670-donor mean. Correlated functional status among segregating V segments might reflect linkage disequilibrium, but an unknown experimental factor could not be ruled out. Across donors, most TCR sequences were observed very rarely, whereas some public TCRs were present in many individuals. Most CMV-associated TCR beta chains appeared to be HLA-restricted in a later analysis, and the HLA associations seemed to be driven largely by CMV exposure. Presence/absence analyses assumed roughly uniform sequencing depth across donors, an assumption that may not hold. Some IMGT-functional V segments, including TRBV6-2 and TRBV6-3, could not be distinguished by the 87-base-pair reads and were therefore excluded. A cluster of highly shared sequence variants was judged likely to be a technical artifact of the sequencing pipeline. For the cohort, immune exposure information was limited to CMV serostatus. A further reported finding was that TCR beta sequences accurately predicted the HLA-A and HLA-B alleles for most subjects in the first cohort. A later analysis found that HLA-associated TCR beta chains were more clonally expanded and had lower generation probabilities than equally common non-associated chains. In a later analysis, TCR association rates were found to vary across HLA loci, with the most associated TCRs seen for DRB1 alleles and the fewest for HLA-C alleles. In an earlier analysis of about 600 of the donors, most TCR beta V segments appeared in productive rearrangements about 90% or about 30% of the time, broadly matching IMGT annotations. The authors suggested that the approach could potentially be extended to other disease states and immunological phenotypes. Three of the identified cytomegalovirus-associated TCR beta chains were confirmed in vitro to be specific for cytomegalovirus antigens. The classifier was reported to diagnose cytomegalovirus status with high specificity and sensitivity in both the original and validation cohorts.

Library prep was done by the immunoSEQ multiplex PCR assay. For the multiplex PCR, a mixture combining 60 forward primers for TCR Vbeta segments and 13 reverse primers for TCR Jbeta segments was used. The CDR3 region of rearranged TCR beta genes was amplified from genomic DNA with a multiplex PCR assay. On the Illumina HiSeq System, the amplified TCR beta libraries were sequenced as 87-base-pair reads. Per the source publication's procedure: A later analysis counted approximately 76 million unique TCR beta chains across the 670 or so repertoires, and 10 million to 11 million of these chains were shared by at least two donors. Raw reads were error-corrected and collapsed into unique sequences with a nearest-neighbor algorithm that merged closely related sequences to remove PCR and sequencing errors. CDR3 sequences were aligned to IMGT reference sequences to assign V, D and J gene segments. For a sequence to be retained, at least a six-nucleotide match to both a V gene segment and a J gene segment was required. Rearrangements were called productive when the CDR3 lacked stop codons and stayed in frame with V and J; all others were non-productive. Following IMGT convention, CDR3 was defined as the stretch from the second conserved V-encoded cysteine up to the conserved J-encoded phenylalanine. In an earlier analysis of approximately 500 of the donors, sequences lacking an unambiguous match to a single V gene segment were excluded. An earlier analysis of approximately 590 of the donors classified V segments as functional when productive rearrangements were above 56.7% and as segregating when the standard deviation between donors was above 5%. A statistical classification framework was built for diagnosing cytomegalovirus status from the catalog of TCR beta chain sequences. In a later analysis, V and J genes were assigned by comparing TCR nucleotide sequences against IMGT/GENE-DB human TR gene sequences. Using the TCRdist pipeline, a later analysis assigned CDR3 sequences along with most-parsimonious VDJ recombination scenarios. A later analysis defined each TCR beta chain by its CDR3 amino acid sequence plus V-gene family, and excluded reads lacking a unique V-gene family. To address suspected cross-contamination and a sequencing artifact, a later analysis removed around 590 highly shared, low-generation-probability nucleotide sequences. In a later analysis, a clonal expansion index for each public chain was calculated from normalized within-repertoire ranks of inferred template counts. In a later analysis, generation probabilities were computed with a VDJ recombination model fitted to out-of-frame rearrangements, and the resulting probabilities were checked against IGoR. A later analysis scored TCR-TCR, TCR-HLA and TCR-CMV co-occurrence with hypergeometric tests, applying a repertoire-size bias correction to TCR pairs. To estimate false discovery rates, a later analysis permuted the HLA or CMV assignments 20 times. In a later analysis, co-occurring TCRs were grouped with DBSCAN, and TCRdist sequence similarity was added when clustering was performed within HLA-allele-positive subsets. Repertoires with fewer than 30,000 or more than 120,000 public chains, plus five repertoires with anomalous nucleotide sharing, were excluded from co-occurrence clustering. Held by TCRdb, this immuneACCESS table contains in-frame sequences only and omits some clones. Under half of the omission traces to an unresolved V gene where checked; the cause of the rest is unknown. The DNA gave D and trimming, while V, J and clone size come from that table. Here the sample has 120,000 or so clones; about 80% occur a single time. The ten largest clones take up approximately 10% of the sample.

The cohort comprised under 700 healthy bone marrow donors. At the time of sampling, every cohort member was nominally healthy, though immune exposures that went unrecorded were likely present. The donor tested CMV seropositive, placing the donor among the 250 to 350 seropositive members of the cohort. A peripheral blood sample was provided by each donor, and peripheral blood mononuclear cells were used for TCR beta sequencing. The Qiagen DNeasy Blood Extraction Kit was used to extract genomic DNA from the blood cell samples. The CDR3 sequence holds 14 residues, the cysteine and phenylalanine included. Only CDR3 DNA remains: 42 bases, in frame from the first base. Ends trimmed: V by 0 bases, J by 3 bases; bases unmatched to a gene: 2. Sequences MNHEY (CDR1) and SVGAGI (CDR2) are obtained from the germline V gene.

The chain uses TRBV6-5 and TRBJ2-7, with 7 central nucleotides matching TRBD1. The sample consisted of PBMCs. The source of this sequence is a man under 40 in good health and CMV-seropositive. The DNA sequence is as follows: TGTGCCAGCAGTTACTCGACAGGGATCTACGAGCAGTACTTC. This encodes CASSYSTGIYEQYF.